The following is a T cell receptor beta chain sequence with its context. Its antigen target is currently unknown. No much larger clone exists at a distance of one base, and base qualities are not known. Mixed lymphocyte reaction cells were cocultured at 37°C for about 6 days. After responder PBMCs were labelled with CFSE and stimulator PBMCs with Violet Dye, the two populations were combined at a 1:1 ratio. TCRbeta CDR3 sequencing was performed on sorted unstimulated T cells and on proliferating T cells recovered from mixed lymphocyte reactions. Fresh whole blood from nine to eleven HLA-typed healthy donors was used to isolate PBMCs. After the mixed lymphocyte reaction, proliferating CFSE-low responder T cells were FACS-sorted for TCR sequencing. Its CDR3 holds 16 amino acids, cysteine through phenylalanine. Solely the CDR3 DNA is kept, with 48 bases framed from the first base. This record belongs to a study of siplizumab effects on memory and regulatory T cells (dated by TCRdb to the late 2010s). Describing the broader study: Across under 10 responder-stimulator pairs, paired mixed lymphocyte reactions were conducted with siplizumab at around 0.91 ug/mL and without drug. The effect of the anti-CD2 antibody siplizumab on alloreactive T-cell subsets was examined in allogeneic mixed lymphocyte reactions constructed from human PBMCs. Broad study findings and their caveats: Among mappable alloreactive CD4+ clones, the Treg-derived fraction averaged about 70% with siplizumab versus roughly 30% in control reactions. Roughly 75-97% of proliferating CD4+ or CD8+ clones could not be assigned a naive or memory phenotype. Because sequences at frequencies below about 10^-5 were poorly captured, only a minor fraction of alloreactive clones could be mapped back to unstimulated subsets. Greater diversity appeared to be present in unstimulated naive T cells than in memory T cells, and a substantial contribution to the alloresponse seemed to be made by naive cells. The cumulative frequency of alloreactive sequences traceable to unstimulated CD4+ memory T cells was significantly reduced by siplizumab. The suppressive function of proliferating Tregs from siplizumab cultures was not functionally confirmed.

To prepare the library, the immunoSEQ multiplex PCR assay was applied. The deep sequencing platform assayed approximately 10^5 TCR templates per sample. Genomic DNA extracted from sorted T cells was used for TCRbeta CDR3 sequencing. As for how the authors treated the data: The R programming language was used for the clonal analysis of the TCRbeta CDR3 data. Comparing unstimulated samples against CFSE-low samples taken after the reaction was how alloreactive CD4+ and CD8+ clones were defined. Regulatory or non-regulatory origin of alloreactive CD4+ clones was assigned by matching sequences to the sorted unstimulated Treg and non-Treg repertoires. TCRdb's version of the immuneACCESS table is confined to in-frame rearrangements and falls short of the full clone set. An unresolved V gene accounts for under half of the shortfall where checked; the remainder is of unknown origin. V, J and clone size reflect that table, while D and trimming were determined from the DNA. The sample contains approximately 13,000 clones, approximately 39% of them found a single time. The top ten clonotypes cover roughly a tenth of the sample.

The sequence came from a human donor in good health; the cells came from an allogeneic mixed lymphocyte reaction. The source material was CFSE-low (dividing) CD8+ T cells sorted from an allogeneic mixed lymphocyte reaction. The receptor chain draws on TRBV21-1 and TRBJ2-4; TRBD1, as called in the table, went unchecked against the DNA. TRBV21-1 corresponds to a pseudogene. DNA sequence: TGTGCCAGCAGACTAAGAAGGGGGCAAGCCAAAAACATTCAGTACTTC. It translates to CASRLRRGQAKNIQYF.